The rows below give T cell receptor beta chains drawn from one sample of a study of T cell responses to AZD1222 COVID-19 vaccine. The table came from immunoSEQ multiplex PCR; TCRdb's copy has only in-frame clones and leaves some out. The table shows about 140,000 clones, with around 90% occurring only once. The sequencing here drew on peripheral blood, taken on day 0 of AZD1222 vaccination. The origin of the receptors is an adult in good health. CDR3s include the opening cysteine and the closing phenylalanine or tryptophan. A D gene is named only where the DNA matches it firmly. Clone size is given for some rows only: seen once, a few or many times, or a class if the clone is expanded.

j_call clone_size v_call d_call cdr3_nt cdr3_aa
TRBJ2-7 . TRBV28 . TGTGCCAGCAGTTTAGTCGGGACTCTGGGGGGCGAGCAGTACTTC CASSLVGTLGGEQYF
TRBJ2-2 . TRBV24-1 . TGTGCCACCGGGAGGTTAGCCGGGGAGCTGTTTTTT CATGRLAGELFF
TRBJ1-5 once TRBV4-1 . TGCGCCAGCAGCTCAAGCGGAGGGACCTATCAGCCCCAGCATTTT CASSSSGGTYQPQHF
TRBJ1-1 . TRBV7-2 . TGTGCCAGCAGCTTATCAGCCGGGGTTGGCACTGAAGCTTTCTTT CASSLSAGVGTEAFF
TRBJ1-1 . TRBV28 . TGTGCCAGCAGTGTCACACCGGGGATAACTGAAGCTTTCTTT CASSVTPGITEAFF
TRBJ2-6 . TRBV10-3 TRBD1 TGTGCCATCAGTTCGGGACAGGGGGCTGGAGGGGCCAACGTCCTGACTTTC CAISSGQGAGGANVLTF
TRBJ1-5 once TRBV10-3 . TGTGCCATCAGTGGGCCGAATCAGCCCCAGCATTTT CAISGPNQPQHF
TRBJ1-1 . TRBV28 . TGTGCCAGCAGCCGCTCGGGGGCGCCCACTGAAGCTTTCTTT CASSRSGAPTEAFF
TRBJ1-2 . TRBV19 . TGTGCCAGTATAGACAGAAACTATGGCTACACCTTC CASIDRNYGYTF
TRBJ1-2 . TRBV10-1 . TGCGCCAGCAGTGAAACAGGAGGTCGTGGCTACACCTTC CASSETGGRGYTF
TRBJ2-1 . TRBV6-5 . TGTGCCAGCAGCTCCACTGGATCGGAGCAGTTCTTC CASSSTGSEQFF
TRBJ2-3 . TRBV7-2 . TGTGCCAGCAGCTTAAGAGATACGCAGTATTTT CASSLRDTQYF
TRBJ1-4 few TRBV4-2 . TGTGCCAGCAGCCAAGTTACGAGAAGGGACACAACTAATGAAAAACTGTTTTTT CASSQVTRRDTTNEKLFF
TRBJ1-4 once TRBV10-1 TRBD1 TGCGCCAGCAGAAACTGTCGGACAGGGAATGAAAAACTGTTTTTT CASRNCRTGNEKLFF
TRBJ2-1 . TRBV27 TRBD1 TGTGCCAGCAGGACGACAGGGGGCGATGAGCAGTTCTTC CASRTTGGDEQFF
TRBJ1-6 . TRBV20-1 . TGCAGTGCTAATGATTCACCCCTCCACTTT CSANDSPLHF
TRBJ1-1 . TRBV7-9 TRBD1 TGTGCCAGCAGCCCGACAGGGATGAACACTGAAGCTTTCTTT CASSPTGMNTEAFF
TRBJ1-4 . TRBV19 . TGTGCCAGTATTGACAGATCAAGGGGAGCCCACGAAAAACTGTTTTTT CASIDRSRGAHEKLFF
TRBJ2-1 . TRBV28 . TGTGCCAGCAGTTTATACCGAGAGGGAGAAGCCGGGCGGGATGAGCAGTTCTTC CASSLYREGEAGRDEQFF
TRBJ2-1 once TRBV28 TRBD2 TGTGCCAGCAGTTTAACTACCCTAGCGGGAGTAGGCAATGAGCAGTTCTTC CASSLTTLAGVGNEQFF
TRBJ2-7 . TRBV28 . TGTGCCAGCGGTAATCAAGGAAATACCTACGAGCAGTACTTC CASGNQGNTYEQYF
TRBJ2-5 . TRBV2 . TGTGCCAGCGGCCTCTTGGGAGAGACCCAGTACTTC CASGLLGETQYF
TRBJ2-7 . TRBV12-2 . TGTGCAAGTCGCTCTATGCTAGCGGAAGAGTTCTACGAGCAGTACTTC CASRSMLAEEFYEQYF